The entry that follows covers one T cell receptor (beta chain) sequence. What it binds is unknown. The sample originates from a study of human T cells and chemical hapten exposure. Study context: Weekly scalp doses of diphenylcyclopropenone were given to patients during the roughly 24-week study. Findings of the study overall: Expanded TCRs produced significantly more large CDR3 similarity clusters than controls did. TCRs whose frequency exceeded 1 in 1000 remained the same following DPC sensitization.

In the original processing: With a range of 23,224 to 690,600, the median per sample was 95,638 TCRs. MiXCR, applied by TCRdb to the RACE reads, yields one record per CDR3 protein. Clone size and V and J calls follow TCRdb, not the original study. The data show approximately 90,000 distinct CDR3 sequences, with more than 9.5% seen just once and over 2% held by the top ten. Specified time point: patch test 2, 6 weeks after DPC sensitization. Treatment here: therapeutic diphenylcyclopropenone sensitization with weekly scalp DPC. The material was whole blood, obtained in connection with sensitization to the hapten diphenylcyclopropenone (DPC). This receptor was obtained from a man aged 35-49 years with alopecia areata. Some clones in this sample may be carry-over from other donors' samples.

CDR3 bases: TGCAGTGCTTTCCGCGGGGACGGACGTAGCAATCAGCCCCAGCATTTT. Translated: CSAFRGDGRSNQPQHF. The gene calls are TRBV20-1 and TRBJ1-5, with D tentatively TRBD1 (5 bases). The CDR3 consists of 16 residues. The germline V and J ends were trimmed by 5 bases and 0 bases, with 17 bases remaining between them. Germline CDR1 reads DFQATT; CDR2 reads SNEGSKA (reference sequence).